Described below is a single T cell receptor (beta chain) sequence and its context. The trim removed 4 bases at V and 5 bases at J, leaving 7 bases unmatched. Germline loops: CDR1 LNHDA, CDR2 SQIVND (reference sequence). This CDR3 has 14 residues. The data stem from a study of T cell changes during pregnancy in multiple sclerosis. Using immunoSEQ multiplex PCR, the repertoire was profiled, and TCRdb retains in-frame clones only, with some absent. The sample holds around 66,000 clones, 91% seen once. The chain joins TRBV19 to TRBJ1-1, with 7 bases that match TRBD1. Material: peripheral blood, obtained after pregnancy. The origin of this receptor is a female donor in good health, enrolled as a control in a pregnancy study. CDR3 DNA: TGTGCCAGTAGTACGACAGGGTTGATTACTGAAGCTTTCTTT. Its translation is CASSTTGLITEAFF. Together with reference TRBV19 and TRBJ1-1, the CDR3 gives the full variable domain: DGGITQSPKYLFRKEGQNVTLSCEQNLNHDAMYWYRQDPGQGLRLIYYSQIVNDFQKGDIAEGYSVSREKKESFPLTVTSAQKNPTAFYLCASSTTGLITEAFFGQGTRLTVV.